This is a list of T cell receptor beta chains from one sample in a study of T cells in Graves' hyperthyroidism and ophthalmopathy. TCRdb independently ran MiXCR on the multiplex PCR reads; one entry per CDR3 protein. The sample lists hundreds of thousands of distinct CDR3 sequences; over 15% were seen once. The sample taken for sequencing was blood. Receptor source: a woman under 30 with Graves' hyperthyroidism. Each CDR3 is given with its conserved first and last residue. Fields, in order: V gene, CDR3 length, clone size, J gene, CDR3 protein. Clone sizes are given selectively: once, few, many, or a class where the clone is expanded.

>TRBV10-3|18|few|TRBJ1-6
CAISETSRDRGDNSPLHF
>TRBV30|16|many|TRBJ2-1
CAWNRVGLASYNEQFF
>TRBV13|15|many|TRBJ1-1
CASSLAGQVNTEAFF
>TRBV6-1|12|few|TRBJ1-1
CASSGGGIQAFF
>TRBV12-5|13|NA|TRBJ2-5
CASGLNRGETQYF
>TRBV10-3|13|NA|TRBJ1-1
CAISEYGRAEAFF
>TRBV28|16|NA|TRBJ1-1
CASSLTSTGGNTEAFF
>TRBV20-1|15|NA|TRBJ2-5
CSARDRGTAKETQYF
>TRBV7-9|15|few|TRBJ2-7
CASSLAQGVSDEQYF
>TRBV29-1|12|few|TRBJ1-1
CSVGTGSTEAFF
>TRBV9|12|few|TRBJ2-1
CASSGGQNEQFF
>TRBV6-6|13|few|TRBJ2-2
CASSYSMHGELFF
>TRBV29-1|12|few|TRBJ2-1
CSVVPGVNEQFF
>TRBV7-2|12|many|TRBJ2-1
CAGGGGYNEQFF
>TRBV24-1|13|NA|TRBJ2-5
CATSDRQIETQYF
>TRBV6-2/TRBV6-3|16|NA|TRBJ2-2
CASSFGLFKNTGELFF
>TRBV3-1|14|many|TRBJ1-2
CASSQAGANYGYTF
>TRBV12-3/TRBV12-4|13|many|TRBJ1-2
CASNAGVRYGYTF
>TRBV29-1|14|few|TRBJ2-1
CSVERTSGYNEQFF
>TRBV20-1|13|many|TRBJ1-1
CSALRGRGTEAFF
>TRBV7-6|15|few|TRBJ2-5
CASSLNRDRGETQYF
>TRBV29-1|14|few|TRBJ2-3
CSVRGRRFNGTQYF
>TRBV11-3|15|many|TRBJ1-4
CASSRTRATNEKLFF
>TRBV14|16|once|TRBJ1-4
CASSQGAGTGYEKLFF
>TRBV3-1|17|few|TRBJ2-5
CASSQVWREARQETQYF
>TRBV2|11|many|TRBJ2-3
CASSWTDTQYF